Listed here are 25 T cell receptor beta chains from one sample, sequenced in a study of graft-versus-host responses after intestinal transplantation. The repertoire was sequenced with immunoSEQ multiplex PCR; TCRdb's copy has only in-frame clones and lacks some. The sample consists of some 8,300 clones, around 93% of them appearing once. This sample comprised PBMCs, obtained around 31 days after intestinal transplant. The receptor source for this set is a human patient who received an intestinal transplant, so some T cells may come from the graft donor.

This chain connects TRBV7-9 to TRBJ1-3; maybe TRBD1 (6 bases). The CDR3 length is 17 residues. The germline V and J ends were trimmed by 5 bases and 0 bases, with 17 bases remaining between them. Germline CDR1 and CDR2: SEHNR and FQNEAQ (reference sequence). CDR3 loop: CASSGQGLAYSGNTIYF. Here the CDR3 DNA reads TGTGCCAGCAGCGGTCAGGGGCTAGCATACTCTGGAAACACCATATATTTT. Full variable domain (rest looked up from reference TRBV7-9 and TRBJ1-3): DTGVSQNPRHKITKRGQNVTFRCDPISEHNRLYWYRQTLGQGPEFLTYFQNEAQLEKSRLLSDRFSAERPKGSFSTLEIQRTEQGDSAMYLCASSGQGLAYSGNTIYFGEGSWLTVV.

The chain links TRBV29-1 to TRBJ2-1, with TRBD1 as a possible D gene (5 bases). This CDR3 comprises 11 residues. The V gene's germline CDR1 is SQVTM and CDR2 ANQGSEA. Trimming shortened V by 6 bases and J by 8 bases, and 11 bases separated the two germline ends. CDR3 amino acids: CSVQEFDEQFF. As DNA, the CDR3 is TGCAGCGTACAGGAATTCGATGAGCAGTTCTTC.

The CDR3 DNA follows: TGTGCCACAAAGGACAGGGGGGACGAGCAGTACTTC. This translates into CATKDRGDEQYF. The genes are TRBV19 and TRBJ2-7; the match to TRBD1 covers 10 bases. Trimming removed 10 bases from V and 5 bases from J; junction bases left unmatched: 5. CDR1 and CDR2 from the germline V gene are LNHDA and SQIVND (reference sequence). The length of the CDR3 is 12 residues.

V usage is TRBV5-4 and J usage is TRBJ2-7, with 9 bases fitting TRBD1. Germline assignment: CDR1 SGHNT and CDR2 YYREEE (reference sequence). The CDR3 runs 15 residues. The V segment lost 4 bases and the J segment 3 bases; nucleotides outside the gene matches: 8. CDR3 region: CASSLRRTGDYEQYF. The CDR3 bases are TGTGCCAGCAGCCTACGGCGGACAGGGGACTACGAGCAGTACTTC. Looking up the rest from reference TRBV5-4 and TRBJ2-7 gives the full variable domain: ETGVTQSPTHLIKTRGQQVTLRCSSQSGHNTVSWYQQALGQGPQFIFQYYREEENGRGNFPPRFSGLQFPNYSSELNVNALELDDSALYLCASSLRRTGDYEQYFGPGTRLTVT.

The V gene is TRBV30, the J gene TRBJ2-7; 9 bases line up with TRBD2. The length of the CDR3 is 15 residues. CDR1 is GTSNPN, CDR2 SVGIG, per germline (reference sequence). V lost 5 bases and J lost 5; bases outside the gene matches: 13. Written as DNA, the CDR3 is TGTGCCTGGGTTCCGGGACTAGCAAGGATGAACGAGCAGTACTTC. It codes for CAWVPGLARMNEQYF.

This CDR3 is CASSLGGNTEAFF. DNA of the CDR3: TGTGCCAGCAGTTTAGGGGGTAACACTGAAGCTTTCTTT. The rearrangement uses TRBV27 and TRBJ1-1; TRBD1 is a possible D gene (5 bases). V gave up 2 bases and J gave up 2 bases, with 6 bases separating them. Germline V gene sequence: CDR1 MNHEY, CDR2 SMNVEV (reference sequence). The CDR3 loop spans 13 amino acids.

The gene calls are TRBV7-8 and TRBJ2-5; D remains ambiguous. V lost 7 bases, J lost 5 bases, and 17 bases lay in between. The CDR3 runs to 14 residues. In germline, CDR1 is SGHVS, CDR2 FQNEAQ. For the CDR3, the DNA is TGTGCCAGCACCCTCCGGCTACCGGCTGAGACCCAGTACTTC. Encoded protein: CASTLRLPAETQYF.

V is TRBV7-9 and J is TRBJ2-5; D gene ambiguous. Deletions cut 1 base from V and 2 bases from J, with 8 bases between. Germline assignment: CDR1 SEHNR and CDR2 FQNEAQ (reference sequence). CDR3 length equals 14 residues. Here the CDR3 reads CASSLDLEQETQYF. DNA for the CDR3: TGTGCCAGCAGCTTAGACCTAGAACAAGAGACCCAGTACTTC.

The genes are TRBV5-1 and TRBJ2-3; either TRBD1 or TRBD2 may supply D (5 bases each). Germline V gene data show CDR1 as SGHRS and CDR2 as YFSETQ. The germline V and J ends were trimmed by 0 bases and 3 bases, with 14 bases remaining between them. The CDR3 runs 16 residues. Here the CDR3 reads CASSLVPGLVTDTQYF. Here the CDR3 DNA reads TGCGCCAGCAGCTTGGTACCGGGGCTTGTGACAGATACGCAGTATTTT.

In nucleotides, the CDR3 is TGTGCCAGCAGCCAAGCAGGGTCTTTTTATGGCTACACCTTC. It is translated as CASSQAGSFYGYTF. The V gene is TRBV14, the J gene TRBJ1-2; D perhaps matches TRBD1 (5 bases). There are 14 residues in the CDR3. Trimming cost V 1 base and J 5 bases, with 11 bases left between them. Germline V gene data show CDR1 as SGHDN and CDR2 as FVKESK.

The CDR3 loop reads CASSRAENSPLHF. CDR3 bases: TGTGCCAGCAGCCGGGCGGAGAATTCACCCCTCCACTTT. The chain joins TRBV7-9 to TRBJ1-6; D uncertain. CDR3 length: 13 amino acids. Germline V gene data show CDR1 as SEHNR and CDR2 as FQNEAQ (reference sequence). Between the trimmed V and J ends, which lost 5 bases and 7 bases, there was a span of 9 bases.

This clone was seen only a few times. V is TRBV5-3 and J is TRBJ2-7, with TRBD1 identical over 9 bases. TRBV5-3 is classed as an ORF, of uncertain function. The CDR3 consists of 15 residues. V was clipped by 0 bases and J by 2 bases; unmatched bases: 3. CDR3 DNA sequence: TGTGCCAGAAGCTTGGTTGGGGACAGGGCCTACGAGCAGTACTTC. It is translated as CARSLVGDRAYEQYF.

This clone turned up a few times. The chain has TRBV7-9 and TRBJ1-3, with a tentative D call TRBD1 (6 bases). Germline CDR1 reads SEHNR; CDR2 reads FQNEAQ (reference sequence). The V end was cut by 1 base, the J end by 2 bases, with 9 bases between. The CDR3 is 15 amino acids. The CDR3 coding sequence is TGTGCCAGCAGCTTAGACGGGACAACTGGAAACACCATATATTTT. This sequence encodes CASSLDGTTGNTIYF. Full variable domain (rest looked up from reference TRBV7-9 and TRBJ1-3): DTGVSQNPRHKITKRGQNVTFRCDPISEHNRLYWYRQTLGQGPEFLTYFQNEAQLEKSRLLSDRFSAERPKGSFSTLEIQRTEQGDSAMYLCASSLDGTTGNTIYFGEGSWLTVV.

The chain combines TRBV4-2 with TRBJ2-7; 11 bases are a match to TRBD1. CDR1 is LGHNA and CDR2 is YNFKEQ in the germline V gene. With 5 bases clipped from V and 4 bases from J, the junction kept 4 bases outside the gene matches. CDR3 length: 14 amino acids. Here the CDR3 reads CASSAGTGGYEQYF. The CDR3 DNA reads as TGTGCCAGCAGCGCCGGGACAGGGGGTTACGAGCAGTACTTC.

This clone turned up a few times. The chain recombines TRBV10-3 with TRBJ2-5, with TRBD2 as a possible D gene (7 bases). The CDR3 has 17 amino acids. Germline V gene lookup returns CDR1 ENHRY and CDR2 SYGVKD. V lost 0 bases and J 4 bases, leaving 18 bases between the germline ends. CDR3 in amino acids: CAISESDGGGGRETQYF. The CDR3 coding sequence is TGTGCCATCAGTGAGTCCGACGGGGGAGGGGGGAGAGAGACCCAGTACTTC.

This clone has a single count. This sequence joins TRBV30 and TRBJ2-3; D is ambiguous. The CDR3 is 12 residues long. Per germline, CDR1 GTSNPN and CDR2 SVGIG (reference sequence). Deletions cut 0 bases from V and 2 bases from J, with 3 bases between. CDR3 sequence: CAWSVFTDTQYF. For the CDR3, the DNA is TGTGCCTGGAGTGTATTCACAGATACGCAGTATTTT.

The rearrangement links TRBV5-6 to TRBJ2-5, with D unclear. Germline V gene data show CDR1 as SGHDT and CDR2 as YYEEEE. The CDR3 is 17 amino acids. V gave up 0 bases and J gave up 0 bases, with 15 bases separating them. The DNA for the CDR3 is TGTGCCAGCAGCTTGGAGGGTTTCACGGAGTACCAAGAGACCCAGTACTTC. This sequence encodes CASSLEGFTEYQETQYF.

The V call is TRBV11-1, the J call TRBJ2-5, with D perhaps matching TRBD1 (6 bases). This CDR3 is 16 amino acids long. Germline V gene lookup returns CDR1 SGHAT and CDR2 FQDESV (reference sequence). V was trimmed by 7 bases and J by 4 bases, leaving 22 bases between them. The CDR3 nucleotides are TGTGCCAGCAATAGACGTGAAGGGGGTGCTCGAGAGACCCAGTACTTC. Its protein product is CASNRREGGARETQYF.

This clone has only one observation. The J gene is TRBJ2-5, the V gene TRBV11-2; the D is unclear. The germline V and J ends were trimmed by 2 bases and 0 bases, with 7 bases remaining between them. The CDR3 is 14 amino acids. The germline V gene has CDR1 SGHAT and CDR2 FQNNGV. The CDR3 loop is CASSLTGNQETQYF. CDR3 DNA sequence: TGTGCCAGCAGCTTAACTGGGAACCAAGAGACCCAGTACTTC.

This rearrangement joins TRBV19 to TRBJ2-7; D remains ambiguous. The CDR3 length is 13 residues. Trimming cost V 3 bases and J 4 bases, with 10 bases left between them. CDR1 is LNHDA, CDR2 SQIVND, per germline (reference sequence). CDR3 coding DNA: TGTGCCAGTAGTATCCAGGTAGGGTACGAGCAGTACTTC. Translation: CASSIQVGYEQYF.

This sequence joins TRBV11-2 and TRBJ1-2, with TRBD1 matching over 7 bases. Germline V CDR1 and CDR2: SGHAT, FQNNGV. The CDR3 loop spans 17 amino acids. The ends lost 0 bases at V and 0 bases at J; junction bases unmatched: 7. The chain's CDR3 is CASSLDSRGHSNYGYTF. The CDR3 DNA follows: TGTGCCAGCAGCTTAGATTCGAGGGGGCACTCTAACTATGGCTACACCTTC.

This chain connects TRBV21-1 to TRBJ1-1. TRBV21-1 is noted as a pseudogene. The CDR3 is 16 residues long. Here the CDR3 reads CASSKDGGALDTEAFF. The CDR3 bases are TGTGCCAGCAGCAAAGACGGCGGGGCGCTTGACACTGAAGCTTTCTTT.

This sequence joins TRBV5-1 and TRBJ2-3; 7 nucleotides match TRBD1. With 4 bases clipped from V and 6 bases from J, the junction kept 5 bases outside the gene matches. This CDR3 is built from 13 residues. CDR1 SGHRS and CDR2 YFSETQ come from the germline V gene. The CDR3 is CASSVTGRDTQYF. Here the CDR3 DNA reads TGCGCCAGCAGCGTGACAGGGCGGGATACGCAGTATTTT.

V and J are TRBV7-6 and TRBJ2-1, with D unresolved. Germline CDR1 is SGHVS and CDR2 is FNYEAQ. The CDR3 is 12 amino acids. Trimming pared 3 bases from V and 9 bases from J, leaving 9 bases between. CDR3 nucleotides: TGTGCCAGCAGCTTTCTCTTCGGTGAGCAGTTCTTC. Translated, it gives CASSFLFGEQFF.

The genes are TRBV6-4 and TRBJ2-6; D perhaps matches TRBD2 (6 bases). This CDR3 comprises 15 residues. Germline V gene sequence: CDR1 MRHNA, CDR2 SNTAGT. V lost 3 bases and J 1 base, leaving 7 bases between the germline ends. CDR3 sequence reads: CASSERGSGANVLTF. The CDR3 DNA reads TGTGCCAGCAGTGAACGGGGGTCTGGGGCCAACGTCCTGACTTTC.